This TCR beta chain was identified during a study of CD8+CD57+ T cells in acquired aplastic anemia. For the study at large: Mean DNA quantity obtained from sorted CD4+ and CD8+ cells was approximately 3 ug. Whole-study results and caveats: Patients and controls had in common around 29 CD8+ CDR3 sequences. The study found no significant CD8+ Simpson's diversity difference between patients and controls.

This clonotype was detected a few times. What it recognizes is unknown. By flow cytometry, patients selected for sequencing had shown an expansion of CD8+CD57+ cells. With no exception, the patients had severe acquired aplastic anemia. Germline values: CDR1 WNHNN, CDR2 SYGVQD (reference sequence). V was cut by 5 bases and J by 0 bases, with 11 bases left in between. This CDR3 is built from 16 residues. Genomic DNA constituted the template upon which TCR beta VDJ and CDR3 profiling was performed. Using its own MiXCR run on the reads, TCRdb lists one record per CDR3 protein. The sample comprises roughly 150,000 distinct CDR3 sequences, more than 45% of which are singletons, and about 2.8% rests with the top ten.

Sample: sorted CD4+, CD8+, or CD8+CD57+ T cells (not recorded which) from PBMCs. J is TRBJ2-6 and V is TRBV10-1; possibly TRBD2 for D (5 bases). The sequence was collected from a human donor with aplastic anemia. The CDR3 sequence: CASSSGGPSGANVLTF. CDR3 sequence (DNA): TGCGCCAGCAGTAGTGGCGGGCCCTCTGGGGCCAACGTCCTGACTTTC.